This T cell receptor (beta chain) was obtained from a study of OX40 agonist ivuxolimab in advanced cancers. The germline gives CDR1 MNHNS, CDR2 SASEGT. The V segment lost 7 bases and the J segment 6 bases; nucleotides outside the gene matches: 11. This CDR3 comprises 14 residues. Assay: immunoSEQ multiplex PCR; the TCRdb copy retains only in-frame clones and omits some. The sample holds tens of thousands of clones, about 81% seen once. The source material was CD4+ or CD8+ T cells sorted from blood, sampled in a trial of the OX40 agonist ivuxolimab. The clonotype was recovered from an adult with an advanced solid tumor such as melanoma, head and neck, liver or kidney cancer. V gene TRBV6-1 combines with J gene TRBJ1-2, with 7 bases matching TRBD1. The CDR3: CASKSPDRVDGYTF. The CDR3 region has the DNA TGTGCCAGCAAATCCCCCGACAGGGTGGATGGCTACACCTTC.